The clone carrying this TCR beta chain turned up a few times. Its cognate antigen is unknown. TCRdb reanalysed the 5' RACE reads using MiXCR and keeps one entry per CDR3 protein. Of some 320,000 distinct CDR3 sequences listed, roughly an eighth are singletons. This record comes from a study of identical twins. Study-level results: A partial confounding effect on zero-insertion analyses could come from invariant MAIT and iNKT cells.

The CDR3 contains 17 residues. V lost 3 bases and J lost 3; bases outside the gene matches: 9. Per the germline V gene, CDR1 is LGHNA and CDR2 is YNFKEQ. Healthy Caucasian donors formed the entire cohort. A further study also used this sample, focusing on yellow fever vaccine responses in identical twins.

The material sequenced was CD8+ T cells sorted from blood. This receptor was obtained from a woman under 30 in good health. V and J are TRBV4-2 and TRBJ2-1, with 9 bases fitting TRBD2. The CDR3 DNA reads TGTGCCAGCAGCCAGTATCCGGGACTAGCAGACTACAATGAGCAGTTCTTC. Its translation is CASSQYPGLADYNEQFF.